The T cell receptor (beta chain) described here comes from a study of sequential checkpoint blockade in melanoma. Study context: First-line arms were nivolumab then ipilimumab, or the reverse, randomized 1:1. After both sequences, patients received maintenance nivolumab.

The germline V gene has CDR1 SGHRS and CDR2 YFSETQ. The CDR3 is 13 residues long. Trimming took 4 bases from V and 6 from J; bases not matched to a gene: 4. The method was immunoSEQ multiplex PCR; TCRdb's version includes in-frame clones alone and lacks a portion of them. This table has under 45,000 clones, roughly 81% appearing once. Regarding treatment: randomized to nivolumab then ipilimumab (arm A) or the reverse (arm B). None of the patients previously received DNA-damaging chemotherapy. From thawed PBMCs, live CD3+CD8+ cells negative for CD19 and CD56 were sorted. The chain links TRBV5-1 to TRBJ2-7; 10 bases are shared with TRBD1. The sequence was collected from a human donor with melanoma. Sequences were derived from CD8+ T cells sorted from blood (inferred from file names), sampled from a patient given nivolumab and ipilimumab in sequence. CDR3 sequence: CASSEDRGGEQYF. The CDR3 nucleotides are TGCGCCAGCAGCGAGGACAGGGGGGGCGAGCAGTACTTC.